This T cell receptor beta chain was sequenced for a study of blood T cell repertoires in COVID-19. Study at large: Sites across the United States, Italy and Spain contributed samples from acute and convalescent COVID-19. From T cells, B-cell-depleted T cells, or PBMCs came the material, which was cDNA or gDNA.

This clone was detected a few times. TCRdb's copy holds only in-frame clones and misses some; the assay was immunoSEQ multiplex PCR. The repertoire holds 200,000 to 250,000 clones, roughly 85% seen once, with 12% in the top ten. This clonotype was sampled from a woman under 30 who had recovered from COVID-19. Sequencing was carried out using peripheral blood.

The CDR3 reads CASSPLADGANVLTF. The CDR3 region has the DNA TGTGCCAGCAGCCCCCTAGCGGATGGGGCCAACGTCCTGACTTTC. V gene TRBV6-4 combines with J gene TRBJ2-6, with TRBD2 identical over 7 bases. From germline, CDR1 is MRHNA and CDR2 SNTAGT. CDR3 length: 15 amino acids. Trimming took 6 bases from V and 3 from J; bases not matched to a gene: 5.